This T cell receptor (beta chain) was captured in a study of CD8 T cells in Susac syndrome. Study results and caveats: Clonal expansion was not seen in any Susac syndrome CD4+ T cell repertoire.

A note on this clonotype: Its antigen is unknown.

V shed 6 bases, J shed 7 bases, and the junction held 3 bases outside the gene matches. Per the germline V gene, CDR1 is MDHEN and CDR2 is SYDVKM. The CDR3 length is 13 residues. With random hexamers, reverse transcription was performed on about 0.5 to 1 ug of RNA. The TCR beta CDR3 was amplified by immunoSEQ multiplex PCR across 54 Vbeta, 13 Jbeta. TCRdb reprocessed the immunoSEQ multiplex PCR reads with MiXCR, giving one entry per CDR3 protein. The sample shows over 140,000 distinct CDR3 sequences, 95% of them seen only once. This TCR was recovered from a human donor with Susac syndrome. The sequenced sample was CD4+ T cells from PBMCs. J is TRBJ1-6 and V is TRBV28; 7 bases match TRBD1. CDR3 amino acids: CASRTGPNSPLHF. The CDR3 nucleotides are TGTGCCAGCAGGACAGGGCCGAATTCACCCCTCCACTTT.